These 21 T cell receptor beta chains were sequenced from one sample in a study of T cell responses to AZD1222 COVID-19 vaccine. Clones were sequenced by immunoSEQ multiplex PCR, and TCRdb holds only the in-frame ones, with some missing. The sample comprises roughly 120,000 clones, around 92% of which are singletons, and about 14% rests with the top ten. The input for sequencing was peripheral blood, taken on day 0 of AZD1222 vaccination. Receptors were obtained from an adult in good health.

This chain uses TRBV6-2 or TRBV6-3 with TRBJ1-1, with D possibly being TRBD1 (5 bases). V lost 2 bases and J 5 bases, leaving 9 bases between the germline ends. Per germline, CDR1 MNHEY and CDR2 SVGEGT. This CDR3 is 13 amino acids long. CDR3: CASSYGGMTEAFF. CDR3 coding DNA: TGTGCCAGCAGTTACGGGGGTATGACTGAAGCTTTCTTT.

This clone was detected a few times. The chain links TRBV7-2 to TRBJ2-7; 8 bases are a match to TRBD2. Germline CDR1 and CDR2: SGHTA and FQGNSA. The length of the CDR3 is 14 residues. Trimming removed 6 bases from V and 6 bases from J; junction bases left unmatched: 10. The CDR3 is CASSTSGSFSEQYF. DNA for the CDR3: TGTGCCAGCAGTACAAGCGGGAGCTTTTCCGAGCAGTACTTC.

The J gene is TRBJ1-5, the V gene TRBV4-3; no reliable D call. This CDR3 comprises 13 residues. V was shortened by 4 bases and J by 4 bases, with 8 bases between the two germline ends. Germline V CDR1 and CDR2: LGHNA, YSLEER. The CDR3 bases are TGCGCCAGCAGCCGAGACATGAATCAGCCCCAGCATTTT. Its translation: CASSRDMNQPQHF.

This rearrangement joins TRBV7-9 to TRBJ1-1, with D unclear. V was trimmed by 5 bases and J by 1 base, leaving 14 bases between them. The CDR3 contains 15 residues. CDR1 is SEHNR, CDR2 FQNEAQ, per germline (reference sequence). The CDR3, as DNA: TGTGCCAGCAGCCCCCAATCCTTGAGGAACACTGAAGCTTTCTTT. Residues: CASSPQSLRNTEAFF. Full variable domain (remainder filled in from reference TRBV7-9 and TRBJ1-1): DTGVSQNPRHKITKRGQNVTFRCDPISEHNRLYWYRQTLGQGPEFLTYFQNEAQLEKSRLLSDRFSAERPKGSFSTLEIQRTEQGDSAMYLCASSPQSLRNTEAFFGQGTRLTVV.

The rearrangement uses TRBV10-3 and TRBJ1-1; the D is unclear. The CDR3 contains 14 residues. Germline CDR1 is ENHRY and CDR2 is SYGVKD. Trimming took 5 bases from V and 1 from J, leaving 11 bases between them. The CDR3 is CAISRESPNTEAFF. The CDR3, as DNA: TGTGCCATCAGTCGGGAGTCACCGAACACTGAAGCTTTCTTT.

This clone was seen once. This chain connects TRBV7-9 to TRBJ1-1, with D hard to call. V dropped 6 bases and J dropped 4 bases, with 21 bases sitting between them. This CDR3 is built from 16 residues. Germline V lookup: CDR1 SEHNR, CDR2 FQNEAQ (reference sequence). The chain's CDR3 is CASSPNFGVVITEAFF. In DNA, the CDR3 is TGTGCCAGCAGTCCTAACTTTGGGGTGGTGATCACTGAAGCTTTCTTT.

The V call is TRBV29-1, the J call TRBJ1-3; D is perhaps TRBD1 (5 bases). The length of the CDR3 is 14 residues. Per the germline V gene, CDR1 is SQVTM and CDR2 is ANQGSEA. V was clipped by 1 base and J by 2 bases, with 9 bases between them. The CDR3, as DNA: TGCAGCGTTGAAGTTGGGGGTACTGGAAACACCATATATTTT. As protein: CSVEVGGTGNTIYF.

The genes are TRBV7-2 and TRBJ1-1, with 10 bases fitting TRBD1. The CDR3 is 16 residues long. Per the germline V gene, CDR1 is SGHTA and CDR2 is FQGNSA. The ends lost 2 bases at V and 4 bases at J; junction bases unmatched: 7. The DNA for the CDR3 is TGTGCCAGCAGCTTATTAGACAGGGGGCTTAGCACTGAAGCTTTCTTT. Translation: CASSLLDRGLSTEAFF.

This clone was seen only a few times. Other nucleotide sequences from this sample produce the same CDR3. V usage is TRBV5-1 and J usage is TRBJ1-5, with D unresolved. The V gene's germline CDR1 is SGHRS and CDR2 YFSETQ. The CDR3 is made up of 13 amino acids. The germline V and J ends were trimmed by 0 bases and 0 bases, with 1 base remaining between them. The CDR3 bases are TGCGCCAGCAGCTTGGATAGCAATCAGCCCCAGCATTTT. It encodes CASSLDSNQPQHF.

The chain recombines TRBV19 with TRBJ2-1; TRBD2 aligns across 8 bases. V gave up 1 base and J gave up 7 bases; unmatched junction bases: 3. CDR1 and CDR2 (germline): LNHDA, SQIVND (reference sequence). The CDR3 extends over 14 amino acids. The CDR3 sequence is CASSIGPSGNEQFF. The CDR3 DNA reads TGTGCCAGTAGTATAGGCCCTAGCGGGAATGAGCAGTTCTTC.

The CDR3 coding sequence is TGTGCCAGCAGCGTAGCCTGGGGAAATGAAAAACTGTTTTTT. Residues: CASSVAWGNEKLFF. The rearrangement joins TRBV9 to TRBJ1-4, with unresolved D. This CDR3 contains 14 residues. Germline V gives CDR1 SGDLS, CDR2 YYNGEE. V lost 0 bases and J lost 5, with 8 bases in between.

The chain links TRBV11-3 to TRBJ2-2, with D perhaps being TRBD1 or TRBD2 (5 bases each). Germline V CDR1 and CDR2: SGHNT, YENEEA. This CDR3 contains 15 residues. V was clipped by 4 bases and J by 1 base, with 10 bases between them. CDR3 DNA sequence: TGTGCCAGCAGCTCCATTGGGGGGAACACCGGGGAGCTGTTTTTT. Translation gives CASSSIGGNTGELFF.

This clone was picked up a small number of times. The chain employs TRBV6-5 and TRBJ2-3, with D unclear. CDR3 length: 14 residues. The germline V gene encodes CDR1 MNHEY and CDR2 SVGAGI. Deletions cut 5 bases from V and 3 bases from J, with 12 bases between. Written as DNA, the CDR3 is TGTGCCAGCAGTCCGTACTCCGTTACAGATACGCAGTATTTT. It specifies CASSPYSVTDTQYF.

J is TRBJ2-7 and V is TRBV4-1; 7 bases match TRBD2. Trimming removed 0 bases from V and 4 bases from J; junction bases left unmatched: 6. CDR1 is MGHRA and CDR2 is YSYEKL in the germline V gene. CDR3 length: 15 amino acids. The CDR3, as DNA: TGCGCCAGCAGCCAAGAAACTAGCGAGAGGTACGAGCAGTACTTC. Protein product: CASSQETSERYEQYF.

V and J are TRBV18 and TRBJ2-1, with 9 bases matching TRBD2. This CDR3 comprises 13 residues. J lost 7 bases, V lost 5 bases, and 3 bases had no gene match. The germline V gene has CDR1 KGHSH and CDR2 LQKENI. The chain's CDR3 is CASSTTSGNEQFF. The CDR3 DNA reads TGTGCCAGCTCAACCACTAGCGGGAATGAGCAGTTCTTC.

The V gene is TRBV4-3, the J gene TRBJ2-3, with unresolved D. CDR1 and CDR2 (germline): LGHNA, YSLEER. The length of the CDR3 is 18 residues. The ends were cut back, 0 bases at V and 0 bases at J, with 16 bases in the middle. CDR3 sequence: CASSQEPVGTLSTDTQYF. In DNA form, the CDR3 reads TGCGCCAGCAGCCAAGAGCCCGTTGGAACCCTTAGCACAGATACGCAGTATTTT.

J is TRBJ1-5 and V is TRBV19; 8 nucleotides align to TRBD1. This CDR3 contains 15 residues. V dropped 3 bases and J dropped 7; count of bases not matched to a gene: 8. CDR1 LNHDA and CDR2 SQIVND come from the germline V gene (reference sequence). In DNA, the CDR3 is TGTGCCAGTAGTATCCAACAGGGGGATCAGCAGCCCCAGCATTTT. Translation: CASSIQQGDQQPQHF.

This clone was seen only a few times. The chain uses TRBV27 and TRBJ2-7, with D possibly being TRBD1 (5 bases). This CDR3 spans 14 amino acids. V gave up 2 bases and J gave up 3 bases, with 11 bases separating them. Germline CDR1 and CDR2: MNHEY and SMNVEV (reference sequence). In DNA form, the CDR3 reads TGTGCCAGCAGTTTAAGGGGCGCTTACTACGAGCAGTACTTC. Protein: CASSLRGAYYEQYF.

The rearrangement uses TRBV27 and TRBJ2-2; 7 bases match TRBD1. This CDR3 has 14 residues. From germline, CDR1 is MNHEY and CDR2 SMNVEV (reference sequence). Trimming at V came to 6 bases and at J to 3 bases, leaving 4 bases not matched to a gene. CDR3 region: CASRQGVYTGELFF. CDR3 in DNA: TGTGCCAGCAGGCAGGGGGTGTACACCGGGGAGCTGTTTTTT.

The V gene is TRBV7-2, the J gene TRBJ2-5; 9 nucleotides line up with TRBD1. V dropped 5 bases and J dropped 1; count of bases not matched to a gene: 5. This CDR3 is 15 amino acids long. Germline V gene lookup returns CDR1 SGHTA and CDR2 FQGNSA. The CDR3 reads CASSGWTGAQETQYF. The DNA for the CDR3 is TGTGCCAGCAGCGGGTGGACAGGGGCCCAAGAGACCCAGTACTTC.

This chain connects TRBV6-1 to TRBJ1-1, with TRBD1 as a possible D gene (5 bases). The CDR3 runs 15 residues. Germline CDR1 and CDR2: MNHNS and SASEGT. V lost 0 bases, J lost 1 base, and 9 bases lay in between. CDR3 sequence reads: CASSEARTTNTEAFF. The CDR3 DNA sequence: TGTGCCAGCAGTGAAGCGAGGACAACGAACACTGAAGCTTTCTTT.